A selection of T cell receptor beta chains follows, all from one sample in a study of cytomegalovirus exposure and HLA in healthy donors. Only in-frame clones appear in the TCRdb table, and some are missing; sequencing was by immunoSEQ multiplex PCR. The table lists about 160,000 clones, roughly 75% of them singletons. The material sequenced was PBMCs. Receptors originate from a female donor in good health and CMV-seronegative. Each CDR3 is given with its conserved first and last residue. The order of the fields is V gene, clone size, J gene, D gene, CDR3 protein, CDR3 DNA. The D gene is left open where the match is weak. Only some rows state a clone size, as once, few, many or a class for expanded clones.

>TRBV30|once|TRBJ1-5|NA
CAWSSQNSGKQPQHF
TGTGCCTGGAGTTCGCAAAACAGTGGTAAGCAGCCCCAGCATTTT
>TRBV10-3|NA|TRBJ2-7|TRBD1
CAIRRQGADYEQYF
TGTGCCATCAGGCGACAGGGGGCCGACTACGAGCAGTACTTC
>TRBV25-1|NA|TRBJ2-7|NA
CASSLTGWTYEQYF
TGTGCCAGCAGTTTGACAGGATGGACCTACGAGCAGTACTTC
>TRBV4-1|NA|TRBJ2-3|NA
CASSHPGGPKAGTDTQYF
TGCGCCAGCAGCCATCCCGGAGGTCCCAAGGCTGGCACAGATACGCAGTATTTT
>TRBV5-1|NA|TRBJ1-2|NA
CASSRGLKESNYGYTF
TGCGCCAGCAGCCGAGGACTGAAAGAGTCGAACTATGGCTACACCTTC
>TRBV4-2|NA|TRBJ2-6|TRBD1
CASSRDRLSGANVLTF
TGTGCCAGCTCACGGGACAGGCTCTCTGGGGCCAACGTCCTGACTTTC
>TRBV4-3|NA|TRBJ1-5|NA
CASSQAWGGNQPQHF
TGCGCCAGCAGCCAAGCTTGGGGAGGCAATCAGCCCCAGCATTTT
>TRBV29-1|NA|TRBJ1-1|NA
CSAAPADLVEAFF
TGCAGCGCCGCCCCGGCCGACTTGGTGGAAGCTTTCTTT
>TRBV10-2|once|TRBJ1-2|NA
CASSDRGLGGYTF
TGCGCCAGCAGTGACAGAGGGCTGGGAGGCTACACCTTC
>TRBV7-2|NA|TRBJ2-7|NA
CASSPAYEQYF
TGTGCCAGCTCCCCGGCCTACGAGCAGTACTTC
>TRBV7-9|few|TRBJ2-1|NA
CASSPKISLSSYNEQFF
TGTGCCAGCAGCCCGAAAATTAGCCTGAGCTCCTACAATGAGCAGTTCTTC
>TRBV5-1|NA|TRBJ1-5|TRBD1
CASSLRTGGDQPQHF
TGCGCCAGCAGCCTACGGACAGGGGGCGATCAGCCCCAGCATTTT
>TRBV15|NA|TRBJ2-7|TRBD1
CATSVGQGARPYEQYF
TGTGCCACCAGCGTCGGACAGGGAGCGAGGCCCTACGAGCAGTACTTC
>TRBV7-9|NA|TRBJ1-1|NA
CASSLGGGTEAFF
TGTGCCAGCAGCCTGGGTGGGGGGACTGAAGCTTTCTTT
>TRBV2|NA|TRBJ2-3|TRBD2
CASSRSKSGSADTQYF
TGTGCCAGCAGCCGCAGTAAGAGCGGGAGTGCCGATACGCAGTATTTT
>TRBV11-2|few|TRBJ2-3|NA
CASSRGEGKYF
TGTGCCAGCAGCAGGGGGGAGGGAAAGTATTTT
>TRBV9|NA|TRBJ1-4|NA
CASSAPRENEKLFF
TGTGCCAGCAGCGCCCCACGGGAGAATGAAAAACTGTTTTTT